This passage covers 8 T cell receptor beta chains from one sample sequenced in a study of T cell changes during pregnancy in multiple sclerosis. Profiled with immunoSEQ multiplex PCR; TCRdb holds only in-frame clones, not every one. Of just over 80,000 clones listed, roughly 96% were seen once; the top ten hold more than 0.95%. Sequenced material: peripheral blood, taken in the second trimester of pregnancy. These receptors were obtained from a female donor with multiple sclerosis, enrolled in a pregnancy study.

V and J are TRBV18 and TRBJ1-5; a weak D match, TRBD1 (5 bases). Germline CDR1 reads KGHSH; CDR2 reads LQKENI. CDR3 size: 13 residues. The V end lost 5 bases, the J end lost 4 bases, and 9 bases lay between the germline ends. This CDR3 reads CASSSDRNQPQHF. CDR3 in DNA: TGTGCCAGCTCATCCGACAGAAATCAGCCCCAGCATTTT.

The V gene is TRBV27, the J gene TRBJ2-7, with a possible D match to TRBD2 (6 bases). The CDR3 extends over 15 amino acids. The germline gives CDR1 MNHEY, CDR2 SMNVEV (reference sequence). V lost 5 bases to trimming and J lost 3 bases, with 17 bases between them. This CDR3 is CASSPYSGVSYEQYF. CDR3 DNA sequence: TGTGCCAGCAGTCCCTATAGCGGAGTTAGCTACGAGCAGTACTTC.

This sequence joins TRBV30 and TRBJ1-1; D remains ambiguous. This CDR3 contains 15 residues. Trimming took 0 bases from V and 3 from J, leaving 14 bases between them. In germline, CDR1 is GTSNPN, CDR2 SVGIG (reference sequence). CDR3 sequence: CAWSVPLSSHTEAFF. The CDR3 DNA reads as TGTGCCTGGAGTGTACCTCTAAGCTCCCACACTGAAGCTTTCTTT.

The chain has TRBV6-5 and TRBJ2-5, with 8 bases that match TRBD2. The CDR3 extends over 13 amino acids. The V and J ends lost 6 bases and 5 bases, in that order; junction bases with no gene match: 5. Germline V gene lookup returns CDR1 MNHEY and CDR2 SVGAGI. In DNA form, the CDR3 reads TGTGCCAGCAGCCGACCGGGGGGGGAGACCCAGTACTTC. Translation gives CASSRPGGETQYF.

This sequence joins TRBV6-5 and TRBJ2-7, with 9 bases lining up with TRBD1. In germline, CDR1 is MNHEY, CDR2 SVGAGI. This CDR3 has 14 residues. Germline trimming cut 6 bases from V and 1 base from J; bases unmatched to any gene: 4. Here the CDR3 reads CASSTGGRSYEQYF. In DNA form, the CDR3 reads TGTGCCAGCAGCACAGGGGGCCGTTCCTACGAGCAGTACTTC.

The gene calls are TRBV7-2 and TRBJ2-5; no clear D. Germline V lookup: CDR1 SGHTA, CDR2 FQGNSA. V lost 5 bases, J lost 2 bases, and 9 bases lay in between. This CDR3 has 13 residues. This CDR3 reads CASSLARQETQYF. The CDR3 DNA sequence: TGTGCCAGCAGCCTCGCTAGGCAAGAGACCCAGTACTTC. The entire variable domain, with the rest obtained from reference TRBV7-2 and TRBJ2-5, is as follows: GAGVSQSPSNKVTEKGKDVELRCDPISGHTALYWYRQSLGQGLEFLIYFQGNSAPDKSGLPSDRFSAERTGGSVSTLTIQRTQQEDSAVYLCASSLARQETQYFGPGTRLLVL.

This CDR3 reads CASATWRGSYEQYF. Here the CDR3 DNA reads TGTGCCAGCGCGACCTGGCGGGGCTCCTACGAGCAGTACTTC. The chain carries TRBV28 and TRBJ2-7; D possibly corresponds to TRBD2 (6 bases). V lost 8 bases, J lost 0 bases, and 14 bases lay in between. The CDR3 totals 14 residues. The germline V gene has CDR1 MDHEN and CDR2 SYDVKM.

The chain employs TRBV19 and TRBJ2-2; 9 positions match TRBD1. V lost 6 bases, J lost 3 bases, and 5 bases stayed unmatched. CDR3 length equals 15 residues. Germline V lookup: CDR1 LNHDA, CDR2 SQIVND (reference sequence). CDR3: CASSRDRAYTGELFF. Here the CDR3 DNA reads TGTGCCAGTAGCCGGGACAGGGCGTACACCGGGGAGCTGTTTTTT.